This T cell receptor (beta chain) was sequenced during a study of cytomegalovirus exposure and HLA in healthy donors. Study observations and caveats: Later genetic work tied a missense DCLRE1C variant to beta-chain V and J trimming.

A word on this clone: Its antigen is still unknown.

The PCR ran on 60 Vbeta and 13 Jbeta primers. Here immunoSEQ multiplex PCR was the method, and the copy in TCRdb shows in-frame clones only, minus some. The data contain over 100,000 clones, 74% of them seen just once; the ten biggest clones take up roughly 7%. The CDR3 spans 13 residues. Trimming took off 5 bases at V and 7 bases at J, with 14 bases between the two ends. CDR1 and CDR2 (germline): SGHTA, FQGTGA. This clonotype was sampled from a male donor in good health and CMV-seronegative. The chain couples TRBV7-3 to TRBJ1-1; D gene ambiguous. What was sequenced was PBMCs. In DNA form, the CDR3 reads TGTGCCAGCAGCCAAGGAGGCGTTAGTGAAGCTTTCTTT. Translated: CASSQGGVSEAFF.